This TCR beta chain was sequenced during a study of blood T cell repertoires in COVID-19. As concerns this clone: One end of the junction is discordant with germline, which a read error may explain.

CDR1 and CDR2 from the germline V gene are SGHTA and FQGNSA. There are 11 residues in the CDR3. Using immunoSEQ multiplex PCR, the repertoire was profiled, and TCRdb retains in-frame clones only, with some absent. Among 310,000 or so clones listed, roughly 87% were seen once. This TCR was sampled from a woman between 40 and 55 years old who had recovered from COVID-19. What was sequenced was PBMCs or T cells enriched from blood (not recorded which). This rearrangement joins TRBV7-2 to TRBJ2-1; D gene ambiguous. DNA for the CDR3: TGTGCCAGCAGCTCCAACAATGAGCAGTTCTTC. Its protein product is CASSSNNEQFF.